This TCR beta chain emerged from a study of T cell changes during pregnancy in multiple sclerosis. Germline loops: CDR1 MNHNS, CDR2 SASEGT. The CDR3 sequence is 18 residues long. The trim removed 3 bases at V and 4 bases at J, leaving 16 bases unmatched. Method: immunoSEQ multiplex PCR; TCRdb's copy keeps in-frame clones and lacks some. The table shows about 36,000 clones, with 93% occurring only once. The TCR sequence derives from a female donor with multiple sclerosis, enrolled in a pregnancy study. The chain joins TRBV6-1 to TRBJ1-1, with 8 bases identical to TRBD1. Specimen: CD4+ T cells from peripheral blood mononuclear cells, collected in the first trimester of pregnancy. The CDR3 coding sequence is TGTGCCAGCAGTGACCTACAGGGGGGGTCTAAGGGCGGCACTGAAGCTTTCTTT. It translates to CASSDLQGGSKGGTEAFF.